This T cell receptor beta chain was captured in a study of T-cell reconstitution after alpha-beta-depleted transplantation in children. Unique molecular identifiers were built into the TCRbeta library. TCRdb re-derived calls from the PCR reads in MiXCR, one entry per CDR3 protein. The table shows about 91,000 distinct CDR3 sequences, with roughly 8% occurring only once. The CDR3 runs to 13 residues. The V and J ends lost 4 bases and 1 base respectively, with 7 bases between them. CDR1 LGHNA and CDR2 YSLEER come from the germline V gene. This clonotype was observed at least ten times. This clonotype originated in a human donor who donated a stem cell graft to a child with congenital amegakaryocytic thrombocytopenia. This rearrangement joins TRBV4-3 to TRBJ1-1; tentatively, D is TRBD1 (5 bases). The specimen comprised PBMCs from the stem cell graft donor, sampled from the stem cell graft. CDR3 sequence reads: CASSPTGNTEAFF. In nucleotides, the CDR3 is TGCGCCAGCAGCCCTACAGGGAACACTGAAGCTTTCTTT.